This T cell receptor (beta chain) was sequenced in a study of neoadjuvant nivolumab and ipilimumab in lung cancer. J lost 3 bases, V lost 5 bases, and 11 bases had no gene match. The CDR3 runs to 19 residues. Germline lookup yields CDR1 SGHVS and CDR2 FNYEAQ. A word on this clone: Its antigen is as yet unknown.

Sequenced by immunoSEQ multiplex PCR; TCRdb stores in-frame clones only, minus some. The sample holds 25,000 to 30,000 clones; approximately 78% are singletons and the top ten take about 9.4%. Study results and limitations: Resected tumors had greater TCR richness and clonality than uninvolved lung.

This specimen was tumor tissue, taken after neoadjuvant nivolumab, alone or with ipilimumab, at or shortly before surgery. V is TRBV7-6 and J is TRBJ2-1; TRBD2 agrees at 15 bases. The receptor's source is an adult with non-small cell lung cancer. The CDR3 is CASSPRTSGRATIYNEQFF. The DNA for the CDR3 is TGTGCCAGCAGCCCCCGGACTAGCGGGAGGGCCACAATCTACAATGAGCAGTTCTTC.